These 15 T cell receptor beta chains originate from one sample sequenced in a study of cytomegalovirus exposure and HLA in healthy donors. It was with 60 Vbeta and 13 Jbeta primers that the PCR ran. The assay was immunoSEQ multiplex PCR, and TCRdb's table has in-frame clones only and misses some. The sample consists of around 130,000 clones, over 70% of them appearing once. The material sequenced was PBMCs. Source of these receptors: a woman aged 18 to 35 in good health and CMV-seronegative.

CDR3 protein: CASSGDFNQPQHF. The CDR3 nucleotides are TGTGCCAGCAGTGGGGACTTCAATCAGCCCCAGCATTTT. This chain links TRBV2 with TRBJ1-5; maybe TRBD1 (5 bases). Germline-derived CDR1 and CDR2 are SNHLY and FYNNEI. CDR3 length: 13 amino acids. V gave up 4 bases and J gave up 3 bases, with 7 bases separating them.

About this clone: Different DNA sequences within this sample yield the same CDR3. The chain joins TRBV30 to TRBJ2-3; 9 positions match TRBD2. Germline trimming cut 2 bases from V and 11 bases from J; bases unmatched to any gene: 23. The germline V gene has CDR1 GTSNPN and CDR2 SVGIG (reference sequence). The CDR3 runs to 18 residues. The CDR3 spells CAWSRGATPAGGPYGQYF. For the CDR3, the DNA is TGTGCCTGGAGTCGGGGGGCCACCCCAGCGGGGGGCCCGTACGGGCAGTATTTT. Based on the CDR3 plus reference TRBV30 and TRBJ2-3, the full variable domain is SQTIHQWPATLVQPVGSPLSLECTVEGTSNPNLYWYRQAAGRGLQLLFYSVGIGQISSEVPQNLSASRPQDRQFILSSKKLLLSDSGFYLCAWSRGATPAGGPYGQYFGPGTRLTVL.

The chain carries TRBV7-3 and TRBJ2-7; a weak D match, TRBD2 (5 bases). Per germline, CDR1 SGHTA and CDR2 FQGTGA. CDR3 size: 14 residues. The germline V and J ends were trimmed by 2 bases and 5 bases, with 13 bases remaining between them. The CDR3: CASSLLVRANEQYF. The CDR3 DNA follows: TGTGCCAGCAGCTTATTGGTGAGGGCCAACGAGCAGTACTTC.

The chain uses TRBV25-1 and TRBJ1-4, with 8 bases fitting TRBD1. This CDR3 has 15 amino acids. Germline V gives CDR1 MGHDK, CDR2 SYGVNS. After removal of 4 bases from V and 8 bases from J, the junction contained 9 bases not matched to a gene. The DNA for the CDR3 is TGTGCCAGCAGTGCTATACAGAGACAGGGGGAAAAACTGTTTTTT. Protein: CASSAIQRQGEKLFF.

The V and J genes are TRBV6-1 and TRBJ2-7; D possibly corresponds to TRBD1 (6 bases). This CDR3 is built from 15 residues. Germline CDR1 is MNHNS and CDR2 is SASEGT. The germline V and J ends were trimmed by 5 bases and 4 bases, with 18 bases remaining between them. The CDR3 here is CASSLQQGATYEQYF. The CDR3 DNA reads as TGTGCCAGCAGTCTACAACAGGGAGCTACATACGAGCAGTACTTC.

The CDR3: CASSYRLAGENEQFF. The CDR3 nucleotides are TGTGCCAGCAGCTATCGACTAGCGGGAGAAAATGAGCAGTTCTTC. The chain combines TRBV14 with TRBJ2-1; 12 nucleotides align to TRBD2. The length of the CDR3 is 15 residues. The V gene's germline CDR1 is SGHDN and CDR2 FVKESK. The V gene end was trimmed by 5 bases and the J gene end by 7 bases; junction bases not matched to a gene: 6.

This clone was recorded a few times. In DNA, the CDR3 is TGTGCCAGTATAGAGACCGGGGAGCTGTTTTTT. Encoded protein: CASIETGELFF. This rearrangement joins TRBV19 to TRBJ2-2; D ambiguous. The CDR3 is 11 amino acids. Germline V lookup: CDR1 LNHDA, CDR2 SQIVND (reference sequence). V lost 7 bases to trimming and J lost 5 bases, with 5 bases between them.

This sequence joins TRBV7-2 and TRBJ2-3, with 8 bases fitting TRBD1. V shed 3 bases, J shed 0 bases, and the junction held 5 bases outside the gene matches. Germline V lookup: CDR1 SGHTA, CDR2 FQGNSA. The CDR3 is 16 amino acids. The CDR3 loop reads CASSFLQGASTDTQYF. CDR3 bases: TGTGCCAGCAGCTTTCTCCAGGGGGCTAGCACAGATACGCAGTATTTT.

Only a few counts were recorded for this clone. This chain uses TRBV7-9 with TRBJ1-1; no reliable D call. CDR3 length equals 11 residues. V was pared by 8 bases and J by 0 bases, with 4 bases between. CDR1 is SEHNR and CDR2 is FQNEAQ in the germline V gene (reference sequence). The CDR3 spells CASLLNTEAFF. CDR3 coding DNA: TGTGCCAGCCTATTGAACACTGAAGCTTTCTTT.

This chain joins TRBV30 and TRBJ2-5; D remains ambiguous. Germline lookup yields CDR1 GTSNPN and CDR2 SVGIG (reference sequence). This CDR3 contains 12 residues. The ends were cut back, 2 bases at V and 0 bases at J, with 4 bases in the middle. The CDR3 nucleotides are TGTGCCTGGAGTCTGTACCAAGAGACCCAGTACTTC. Amino acid sequence: CAWSLYQETQYF. Combining the CDR3 with reference TRBV30 and TRBJ2-5 gives the whole variable domain SQTIHQWPATLVQPVGSPLSLECTVEGTSNPNLYWYRQAAGRGLQLLFYSVGIGQISSEVPQNLSASRPQDRQFILSSKKLLLSDSGFYLCAWSLYQETQYFGPGTRLLVL.

Only a few counts were recorded for this clone. V and J are TRBV2 and TRBJ2-5; 7 positions match TRBD1. Germline CDR1 and CDR2: SNHLY and FYNNEI. Trimming cost V 3 bases and J 4 bases; bases outside gene matches: 8. This CDR3 is built from 15 residues. The CDR3 loop reads CASSDGDSYSETQYF. The CDR3 DNA follows: TGTGCCAGCAGTGATGGGGACAGCTACTCAGAGACCCAGTACTTC.

This rearrangement joins TRBV18 to TRBJ2-2; D is unresolved. CDR1 is KGHSH, CDR2 LQKENI, per germline. The CDR3 sequence is 16 residues long. V was pared by 3 bases and J by 4 bases, with 15 bases between. CDR3: CASSPASAGSTGELFF. The CDR3 nucleotides read TGTGCCAGCTCACCCGCCTCTGCAGGATCCACCGGGGAGCTGTTTTTT.

V and J are TRBV5-6 and TRBJ1-5, with 7 bases that match TRBD1. Trimming removed 0 bases from V and 4 bases from J; junction bases left unmatched: 4. The CDR3 length is 15 residues. Germline assignment: CDR1 SGHDT and CDR2 YYEEEE. The CDR3 DNA follows: TGTGCCAGCAGCTTGGAGGGACAGTTAAATCAGCCCCAGCATTTT. This encodes CASSLEGQLNQPQHF.

The gene calls are TRBV14 and TRBJ2-3; TRBD2 agrees at 11 bases. From germline, CDR1 is SGHDN and CDR2 FVKESK. The V and J ends lost 3 bases and 3 bases, in that order; junction bases with no gene match: 2. The CDR3 is made up of 15 amino acids. CDR3 sequence (DNA): TGTGCCAGCAGCCAGAGGACTAGCGGGACAGATACGCAGTATTTT. It specifies CASSQRTSGTDTQYF.

The chain has TRBV4-2 and TRBJ1-1; D is possibly TRBD1 (5 bases). The CDR3 has 13 residues. V lost 4 bases to trimming and J lost 5 bases, with 11 bases between them. Germline-derived CDR1 and CDR2 are LGHNA and YNFKEQ. This CDR3 reads CASSPPGGTEAFF. The CDR3 nucleotides read TGTGCCAGCAGCCCCCCCGGGGGGACTGAAGCTTTCTTT.